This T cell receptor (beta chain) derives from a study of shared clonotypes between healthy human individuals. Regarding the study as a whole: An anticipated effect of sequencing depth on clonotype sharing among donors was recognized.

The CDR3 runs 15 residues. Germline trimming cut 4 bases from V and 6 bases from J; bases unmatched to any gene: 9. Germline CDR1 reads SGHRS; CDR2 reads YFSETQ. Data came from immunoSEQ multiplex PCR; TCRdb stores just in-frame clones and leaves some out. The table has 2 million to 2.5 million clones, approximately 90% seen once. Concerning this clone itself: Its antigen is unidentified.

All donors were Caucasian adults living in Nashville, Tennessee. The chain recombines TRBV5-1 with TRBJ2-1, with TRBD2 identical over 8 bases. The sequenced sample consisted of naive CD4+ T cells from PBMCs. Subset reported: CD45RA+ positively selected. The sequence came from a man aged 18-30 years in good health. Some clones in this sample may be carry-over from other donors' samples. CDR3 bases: TGCGCCAGCAGCCGCGGGACTAGGGTTTTCAATGAGCAGTTCTTC. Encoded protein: CASSRGTRVFNEQFF.